Listed here are 10 T cell receptor beta chains from one sample, sequenced in a study of blood T cell repertoires in COVID-19. The protocol was immunoSEQ multiplex PCR, while the TCRdb copy is restricted to in-frame clones and leaves out a portion. The data show more than 95,000 clones, 88% seen once. The material sequenced was peripheral blood. The source of these receptors is a human donor in a cohort sampled during active COVID-19.

The V call is TRBV5-1, the J call TRBJ1-5; D is unresolved. Trimming removed 1 base at V and 4 bases at J, with 12 bases between. CDR1 and CDR2 from the germline V gene are SGHRS and YFSETQ. The CDR3 spans 15 residues. The CDR3 loop reads CASSLLGSLNQPQHF. CDR3 sequence (DNA): TGCGCCAGCAGCTTGCTCGGGTCTTTAAATCAGCCCCAGCATTTT.

The chain is built from TRBV28 and TRBJ1-5, with D uncertain. Trimming pared 2 bases from V and 4 bases from J, leaving 24 bases between. Germline V lookup: CDR1 MDHEN, CDR2 SYDVKM. The CDR3 has 19 amino acids. CDR3 loop: CASSLILGGGSFGNQPQHF. The CDR3 DNA follows: TGTGCCAGCAGTTTAATTTTGGGCGGCGGGTCCTTTGGTAATCAGCCCCAGCATTTT.

For this clone: Other nucleotide sequences from this sample produce the same CDR3. The V and J genes are TRBV7-9 and TRBJ2-7; maybe TRBD1 (6 bases). There are 13 residues in the CDR3. Germline V gene sequence: CDR1 SEHNR, CDR2 FQNEAQ (reference sequence). Trimming removed 5 bases at V and 5 bases at J, with 13 bases between. The CDR3 reads CASSLGQFDEQYF. DNA for the CDR3: TGTGCCAGCAGCCTCGGACAGTTCGACGAGCAGTACTTC.

V usage is TRBV3-1 (or the pseudogene TRBV3-2) and J usage is TRBJ2-1, with 8 bases identical to TRBD2. The CDR3 is made up of 14 amino acids. Unmatched junction bases numbered 3, after V lost 3 bases and J lost 5 bases. Looked up from germline, CDR1 is LGHDT and CDR2 is YNNKEL (reference sequence). The CDR3 region is CASSHAGGDNEQFF. The CDR3 DNA reads TGTGCCAGCAGCCACGCGGGGGGTGACAATGAGCAGTTCTTC.

The rearrangement joins TRBV4-1 to TRBJ1-5, with a tentative D call TRBD1 (5 bases). The V gene's germline CDR1 is MGHRA and CDR2 YSYEKL. There are 16 residues in the CDR3. Trimming cost V 2 bases and J 0 bases, with 11 bases left between them. CDR3 nucleotides: TGCGCCAGCAGCCAACGGGGGGAATATAGCAATCAGCCCCAGCATTTT. It translates to CASSQRGEYSNQPQHF.

This clone has only one observation. The genes are TRBV7-9 and TRBJ2-3; maybe TRBD1 (6 bases). Germline lookup yields CDR1 SEHNR and CDR2 FQNEAQ (reference sequence). The V gene lost 3 bases and the J gene lost 4 bases, with 17 bases spanning the gap. The CDR3 totals 16 residues. For the CDR3, the DNA is TGTGCCAGCAGCTTCCGGGACACTGGGGTCCCAGATACGCAGTATTTT. Amino acids: CASSFRDTGVPDTQYF.

The chain combines TRBV28 with TRBJ1-5; D unresolved. CDR3 length: 16 amino acids. Germline V gene data show CDR1 as MDHEN and CDR2 as SYDVKM. V shed 1 base and J shed 7 bases, with 17 bases lying between them. This CDR3 reads CASSLLEGKRAQPQHF. The CDR3 region has the DNA TGTGCCAGCAGTTTATTGGAGGGAAAGAGGGCCCAGCCCCAGCATTTT.

This chain uses TRBV11-1 with TRBJ2-1; the match to TRBD2 covers 8 bases. V shed 5 bases, J shed 10 bases, and the junction held 13 bases outside the gene matches. There are 15 residues in the CDR3. Germline-derived CDR1 and CDR2 are SGHAT and FQDESV (reference sequence). CDR3 bases: TGTGCCAGCAGCCCCCCAGGACTAGCCGCGGGGGAGCAGTTCTTC. Protein sequence: CASSPPGLAAGEQFF.

The V and J genes are TRBV11-2 and TRBJ2-3, with no clear D. Between the trimmed V and J ends, which lost 1 base and 1 base, there was a span of 12 bases. The length of the CDR3 is 16 residues. The germline V gene encodes CDR1 SGHAT and CDR2 FQNNGV. CDR3 amino acids: CASSLVGRLRTDTQYF. Here the CDR3 DNA reads TGTGCCAGCAGCTTAGTAGGCAGACTGCGCACAGATACGCAGTATTTT.

This chain connects TRBV9 to TRBJ2-3, with 10 bases matching TRBD2. The V gene's germline CDR1 is SGDLS and CDR2 YYNGEE. This CDR3 region has 15 residues. The junction had 2 bases not matched to a gene; V was cut back by 3 bases and J by 1 base. CDR3 region: CASSAGTSGTDTQYF. The CDR3 DNA reads as TGTGCCAGCAGCGCCGGGACTAGCGGCACAGATACGCAGTATTTT.